This T cell receptor (beta chain) is drawn from a study of regulatory T cells in long-lasting Graves disease. Regarding the study as a whole: Persistent disease preferred TRBV28, TRBJ1-2 and TRBJ2-5. Persistent-disease Graves' patients showed less TCR diversity than new cases.

This clonotype came up many times. Its specificity is not known. The time point denotes: newly diagnosed GD, antithyroid drugs for less than 3 months. Extracted PBMC RNA gave rise to the TCR library. Patients were from an endocrinology department in Xi'an, China. The V gene's germline CDR1 is LGHDT and CDR2 YNNKEL (reference sequence). The length of the CDR3 is 13 residues. Between the trimmed V and J ends, which lost 3 bases and 5 bases, there was a span of 10 bases. Library construction for TCR beta used iRepertoire HTBI primers and Arm-PCR of CDR3 regions. Authors' methods: Samples jointly harbored 62 TRBV and 14 TRBJ segments. Using its own MiXCR run on the multiplex PCR reads, TCRdb lists one record per CDR3 protein. The V and J calls here are based on TCRdb, not the publication. This sample carries around 480,000 distinct CDR3 sequences, roughly a sixth of them seen once, and the ten largest clones take 25%.

The same data also contributed to another study, on T cells in Graves' hyperthyroidism and ophthalmopathy.

Specimen: peripheral blood mononuclear cells (PBMCs), collected at new diagnosis, from a patient treated with antithyroid drugs. The receptor's source is a woman aged 35 to 59 with Graves disease. The chain joins TRBV3-1 to TRBJ1-2; D possibly corresponds to TRBD1 (5 bases). The CDR3 region is CASSHSGGYGYTF. The CDR3 region has the DNA TGTGCCAGCAGCCACTCCGGGGGATATGGCTACACCTTC.